Listed below are T cell receptor beta chains from one sample, sequenced in a study of blood T cell repertoires in COVID-19. TCRdb's table, derived via immunoSEQ multiplex PCR, lists solely in-frame clones and lacks some. The sample holds about 380,000 clones; more than 75% are singletons and the top ten take roughly 1.2%. The sequencing input was peripheral blood. These receptors all come from a human donor with acute or convalescent COVID-19. The donor label of this sample is uncertain. CDR3s include the opening cysteine and the closing phenylalanine or tryptophan. Fields, in order: D gene, J gene, CDR3 length, clone size, V gene, CDR3 protein, CDR3 DNA. A D gene is named only where the DNA matches it firmly. Clone size appears in some rows only: once, few, many, or a class for an expanded clone.

.	TRBJ1-1	13	once	TRBV3-1/TRBV3-2	CASSQDKGVEAFF	TGTGCCAGCAGCCAAGATAAGGGGGTTGAAGCTTTCTTT
TRBD1	TRBJ1-4	14	.	TRBV7-9	CASSTTGVWEKLFF	TGTGCCAGCAGCACGACAGGGGTTTGGGAAAAACTGTTTTTT
TRBD1	TRBJ2-7	14	.	TRBV18	CASSLRDRADEQYF	TGTGCCAGCTCACTAAGGGACAGGGCCGACGAGCAGTACTTC
TRBD1	TRBJ2-5	16	.	TRBV30	CAWGTGAIKTQETQYF	TGTGCCTGGGGGACAGGGGCTATCAAAACCCAAGAGACCCAGTACTTC
TRBD2	TRBJ2-1	14	.	TRBV7-9	CASTAREGLDEQFF	TGTGCCAGCACCGCGCGGGAGGGCCTAGATGAGCAGTTCTTC
.	TRBJ2-5	13	.	TRBV11-2	CASSQAVQETQYF	TGTGCCAGCAGCCAAGCGGTACAAGAGACCCAGTACTTC
.	TRBJ1-3	15	.	TRBV7-9	CASSSDGSSGNTIYF	TGTGCCAGCAGCTCGGACGGGAGCTCTGGAAACACCATATATTTT
TRBD1	TRBJ1-5	13	few	TRBV12-3/TRBV12-4	CASSNDRAQPQHF	TGTGCCAGCAGTAACGACAGGGCTCAGCCCCAGCATTTT
TRBD1	TRBJ2-1	15	.	TRBV7-9	CASSVGQGYYNEQFF	TGTGCCAGCAGCGTCGGACAGGGATACTACAATGAGCAGTTCTTC
.	TRBJ1-6	17	.	TRBV6-6	CASSLRGSSGDNSPLHF	TGTGCCAGCAGTCTACGGGGGTCGTCAGGAGATAATTCACCCCTCCACTTT
TRBD1	TRBJ1-3	15	.	TRBV5-4	CASSPGTGGENTIYF	TGTGCCAGCAGCCCCGGGACAGGGGGCGAAAACACCATATATTTT
.	TRBJ2-1	15	.	TRBV28	CASSYRGPGDNEQFF	TGTGCCAGCAGTTACCGGGGACCGGGAGACAATGAGCAGTTCTTC
.	TRBJ1-4	15	few	TRBV19	CASSMGSSVYEKLFF	TGTGCCAGTAGTATGGGCTCCTCGGTGTATGAAAAACTGTTTTTT
.	TRBJ2-5	12	.	TRBV10-3	CAISSGLETQYF	TGTGCCATCAGTTCAGGGTTAGAGACCCAGTACTTC
TRBD1	TRBJ1-4	14	once	TRBV6-5	CASSLDRVSEKLFF	TGTGCCAGCAGTCTCGACAGGGTTAGTGAAAAACTGTTTTTT
TRBD1	TRBJ2-7	14	.	TRBV6-1	CASSEGTGRYEQYF	TGTGCCAGCAGTGAGGGGACAGGCCGCTACGAGCAGTACTTC
.	TRBJ2-2	12	.	TRBV24-1	CATSDSTGELFF	TGTGCCACCAGTGATTCGACCGGGGAGCTGTTTTTT
TRBD2	TRBJ2-1	15	once	TRBV7-8	CASSSGLAAYNEQFF	TGTGCCAGCAGCTCGGGACTAGCAGCCTACAATGAGCAGTTCTTC
.	TRBJ1-1	13	once	TRBV27	CASRTWQMKGAFF	TGTGCCAGCAGAACGTGGCAGATGAAGGGGGCTTTCTTT
.	TRBJ1-4	15	few	TRBV6-5	CASRKVSATNEKLFF	TGTGCCAGCAGGAAAGTCTCGGCAACTAATGAAAAACTGTTTTTT
.	TRBJ1-2	16	.	TRBV15	CATSRDRGAANYGYTF	TGTGCCACCAGCAGAGATCGTGGAGCGGCAAACTATGGCTACACCTTC
TRBD2	TRBJ2-3	13	.	TRBV12-5	CASGLVTSGSGYF	TGTGCTAGTGGTTTGGTAACTAGCGGGAGTGGTTATTTT
TRBD1	TRBJ2-2	18	.	TRBV18	CASSPLFSGGRNTGELFF	TGTGCCAGCTCACCACTTTTCTCAGGGGGAAGGAACACCGGGGAGCTGTTTTTT
.	TRBJ1-6	12	.	TRBV5-5	CASSLGSYALHF	TGTGCCAGCAGCTTGGGTAGTTACGCCCTCCACTTT
.	TRBJ1-5	13	once	TRBV28	CASRAPSNQPQHF	TGTGCCAGCAGAGCACCGAGCAATCAGCCCCAGCATTTT
.	TRBJ1-1	12	.	TRBV27	CASSSTGQQAFF	TGTGCCAGCAGCTCCACCGGACAGCAAGCTTTCTTT
TRBD2	TRBJ2-3	18	.	TRBV15	CATSRGFYSGGLQITQYF	TGTGCCACCAGCAGAGGTTTTTATAGCGGGGGGCTACAGATTACGCAGTATTTT
TRBD1	TRBJ2-1	16	.	TRBV6-6	CASSGVRGQGINEQFF	TGTGCCAGCAGTGGGGTTCGGGGACAGGGGATAAATGAGCAGTTCTTC
TRBD1	TRBJ2-1	15	.	TRBV5-8	CASSTDRGSYNEQFF	TGTGCCAGCAGCACCGACAGGGGGAGCTACAATGAGCAGTTCTTC
.	TRBJ2-3	15	.	TRBV10-2	CASNGGQGVEDTQYF	TGCGCCAGCAATGGGGGCCAAGGGGTCGAAGATACGCAGTATTTT